The next 9 T cell receptor beta chains were all read from a single sample in a study of T cell responses to AZD1222 COVID-19 vaccine. TCRdb keeps only in-frame clones here, not all; method: immunoSEQ multiplex PCR. The sample consists of tens of thousands of clones, around 85% of them appearing once. This sample comprised peripheral blood, obtained on day 0 of MenACWY control vaccination. The receptor source for this set is an adult in good health.

The V and J genes are TRBV28 and TRBJ2-5, with D maybe TRBD1 (6 bases). There are 12 residues in the CDR3. V lost 6 bases and J lost 4, with 9 bases in between. Looked up from germline, CDR1 is MDHEN and CDR2 is SYDVKM. The CDR3 sequence: CASRQGLETQYF. CDR3 DNA sequence: TGTGCCAGCAGACAGGGTTTAGAGACCCAGTACTTC.

The V and J genes are TRBV30 and TRBJ2-3; D is possibly TRBD1 (5 bases). Between the trimmed V and J ends, which lost 6 bases and 7 bases, there was a span of 26 bases. The CDR3 contains 16 residues. Germline CDR1 GTSNPN, CDR2 SVGIG (reference sequence). CDR3 sequence: CACQDRGRTYLNTQYF. For the CDR3, the DNA is TGTGCCTGCCAAGATAGGGGCCGAACCTACCTTAATACGCAGTATTTT.

V gene TRBV30 combines with J gene TRBJ2-1; perhaps D is TRBD1 or TRBD2 (6 bases each). The ends were cut back, 8 bases at V and 0 bases at J, with 8 bases in the middle. Germline V gene sequence: CDR1 GTSNPN, CDR2 SVGIG (reference sequence). There are 12 residues in the CDR3. CDR3 nucleotides: TGTGCCGGAGGGGGCTCCTACAATGAGCAGTTCTTC. Protein sequence: CAGGGSYNEQFF. The variable domain in full, with the rest retrieved from reference TRBV30 and TRBJ2-1, is SQTIHQWPATLVQPVGSPLSLECTVEGTSNPNLYWYRQAAGRGLQLLFYSVGIGQISSEVPQNLSASRPQDRQFILSSKKLLLSDSGFYLCAGGGSYNEQFFGPGTRLTVL.

V gene TRBV28 combines with J gene TRBJ1-2, with D tentatively TRBD1 (6 bases). V lost 1 base to trimming and J lost 4 bases, with 10 bases between them. Germline V gives CDR1 MDHEN, CDR2 SYDVKM. The length of the CDR3 is 14 residues. The CDR3, as DNA: TGTGCCAGCAGTTTATCCGCAGGGGTCTATGGCTACACCTTC. Protein sequence: CASSLSAGVYGYTF.

This clone was counted between two and nine times. J is TRBJ1-4 and V is TRBV19; 8 nucleotides agree with TRBD1. CDR3 size: 16 residues. Per germline, CDR1 LNHDA and CDR2 SQIVND (reference sequence). Trimming cost V 6 bases and J 0 bases; bases outside gene matches: 6. The CDR3 coding sequence is TGTGCCAGTAGGGGGACAGGTCATGCAACTAATGAAAAACTGTTTTTT. Protein: CASRGTGHATNEKLFF.

The chain has TRBV6-5 and TRBJ1-1; D not resolved. V lost 0 bases and J lost 0, with 8 bases in between. Germline loops: CDR1 MNHEY, CDR2 SVGAGI. CDR3 length equals 15 residues. The CDR3 reads CASSYSFLLNTEAFF. CDR3 DNA sequence: TGTGCCAGCAGTTACTCGTTCCTGCTGAACACTGAAGCTTTCTTT.

CDR3 in DNA: TGTGCCAGCAGCTTTAAGGGTCACGAGCAGTACGTC. Translation gives CASSFKGHEQYV. The V and J genes are TRBV12-1 and TRBJ2-7. TRBV12-1 is tagged as a pseudogene. The CDR3 covers 12 residues.

This clone was seen once. The DNA for the CDR3 is TGTGCCAGCAGTCACCGGGGCCTCTTCAATCAGCCCCAGCATTTT. This translates into CASSHRGLFNQPQHF. V gene TRBV27 combines with J gene TRBJ1-5, with a weak D call TRBD1 (5 bases). Trimming took off 5 bases at V and 3 bases at J, with 14 bases between the two ends. The germline V gene has CDR1 MNHEY and CDR2 SMNVEV (reference sequence). This CDR3 is 15 amino acids long.

The J gene is TRBJ1-1, the V gene TRBV14; weak D call: TRBD1 (6 bases). In germline, CDR1 is SGHDN, CDR2 FVKESK. Trimming took off 8 bases at V and 6 bases at J, with 16 bases between the two ends. This CDR3 has 13 residues. CDR3 in amino acids: CASGVAGTSEAFF. The CDR3 nucleotides are TGTGCCAGCGGAGTTGCAGGGACATCTGAAGCTTTCTTT. The variable domain in full, completed from reference TRBV14 and TRBJ1-1, reads EAGVTQFPSHSVIEKGQTVTLRCDPISGHDNLYWYRRVMGKEIKFLLHFVKESKQDESGMPNNRFLAERTGGTYSTLKVQPAELEDSGVYFCASGVAGTSEAFFGQGTRLTVV.